This T cell receptor beta chain originates from a study of shared clonotypes between healthy human individuals (dated by TCRdb to the early 2020s). For context, the study as a whole: A couple of women and three men aged 18 to 49 years were included in the cohort. Different laboratories and diverse techniques were used to prepare libraries and sequence TCR repertoires, to increase sequencing depth and limit assay-specific biases. Each donor's leukapheresis produced roughly between roughly 0.85 and 10 billion PBMCs. For each donor, three plates each were used for CD4 naive and CD4 memory, two plates were used for CD8 naive, and one plate was used for CD8 memory. To estimate repertoire size and how much clonotypes are shared between individuals, the study performed deep sequencing of blood TCR repertoires from roughly five healthy adults.

CD8 naive samples were CD45RO-negative cells positively selected for CCR7, giving a CD45RA+CCR7+ population that excluded TemRA cells. Donors were healthy HIV-negative adults with no recently reported acute infections or vaccinations. Every donor was a Caucasian adult residing in Nashville, Tennessee, USA. Blood was collected by leukapheresis, and PBMCs were isolated by Ficoll-Histopaque density gradient centrifugation and then cryopreserved in liquid nitrogen vapor phase. Analytical flow cytometry was used to check the purity and quantity of every magnetically sorted T cell population. Each sorted fraction had its genomic DNA isolated and then quantified by UV absorbance on a Nanodrop 2000c. The research as a whole found: Sharing across a few donors was observed for approximately 5% of naive CD4, over 3% of naive CD8, about 2.3% of memory CD4, and about 0.4% of memory CD8 clonotypes. Based on pairwise subsampling, the degree of clonotype sharing among donors was expected to be affected by sequencing depth. Naive subsets generally had larger estimated clonotype richness than memory subsets did. Incomplete sequencing was indicated by rarefaction of sorted-subset datasets, despite the large sequencing depth. Higher generation probabilities were observed for clonotypes shared by all four sorted-subset donors than for non-shared clonotypes. Sampling was limited to blood, and TCR repertoires in tissue likely differ from TCR repertoires in blood. Because the study included only a small number of donors, the genetic and exposure-history diversity represented was limited.

TCR CDR3 regions were amplified from genomic DNA by multiplex PCR using the deep immunoSEQ assay. Genomic DNA extracted from each cell subset was distributed evenly over all wells of several immunoSEQ 96-well plates, and each plate served as one replicate. For sorted subsets, approximately 210 ng of genomic DNA, equivalent to 30,000 or so T cell genomes, went into each replicate PCR. The purified libraries were quantified using a Qubit 3.0 fluorometer, sized with a Bioanalyzer 2100, and then quantified again using the KAPA Library Quantification kit. Each immunoSEQ 96-well plate was sequenced on its own single-read 150-cycle Illumina NextSeq 550 flow cell. The study's processing was this. Because the immunoSEQ output included only junctional sequences and no quality scores, the filtering could not be the same as the filtering used for full-length reads. To assign V/J genes and CDR3, sequences were annotated using PyIR, a Python wrapper for IgBLAST v1.9, with IMGT germline references. Reads were filtered out if the reads had weak V/J assignments (E-value above 1e-6), no CDR3, stop codons, out-of-frame junctions, or ambiguous translated residues. V3J clonotypes were defined as sequences sharing the same inferred V gene, J gene, and CDR3 amino acid sequence. Percentage overlap between repertoires was computed as shared unique clonotypes divided by the size of the smaller repertoire. Richness of each repertoire was evaluated using RTK rarefaction, the Chao1 estimator, and Recon v2.1 estimates of unobserved clonotypes. OLGA was used to compute generation probabilities for all TCRbeta clonotypes that the gDNA method yielded from a handful of donors. Held by TCRdb, this immuneACCESS table contains in-frame sequences only and omits some clones. Under half of the omission traces to an unresolved V gene where checked; the cause of the rest is unknown. The V and J calls and clone size are taken from that table; D and trimming were inferred from the DNA. For this sample there are about 580,000 clones; about 98% appear just once. Jointly, the top ten make up 0.25% to 0.35% of the sample.

About this clone itself: The antigen it recognizes is unknown. No qualities accompany the bases; no much larger clone lies one base away.

The CDR3 starts with the cysteine, ends with the phenylalanine, and has 13 residues. CDR3 DNA is the only sequence kept; it has 39 bases, read in frame from the first base. The trim is 7 bases for V and 1 base for J, with a gap of 11 bases between the germline ends. In the germline V gene (reference sequence), CDR1 corresponds to MNHNY and CDR2 to SVGAGI. The rearranged chain carries TRBV6-6 and TRBJ2-7, and possibly TRBD1, on 6 matching bases. Sequencing input: naive CD8+ T cells sorted from blood. Per the publication, the cell subset or site label means: CD45RA+CCR7+. The source of this sequence is a young man in good health. The CDR3 is CASTLQGSYEQYF. At the DNA level, the sequence is TGTGCCAGCACTTTACAGGGTTCCTACGAGCAGTACTTC.